This section outlines one T cell receptor beta chain sequence together with its context. Its cognate antigen is unknown. Run at survey level, the immunoSEQ assay was version v3.0. Libraries were prepared by immunoSEQ multiplex PCR; TCRdb keeps only in-frame clonotypes and omits some of them. The sample shows approximately 15,000 clones, about 84% of them seen only once. Looked up from germline, CDR1 is LNHDA and CDR2 is SQIVND (reference sequence). CDR3 length equals 13 residues. V was cut by 3 bases and J by 3 bases, with 8 bases left in between. This record comes from a study of long-term antiretroviral therapy in people with HIV. Whole-study context: Samples from the earliest time points predate the 2015 immediate-ART recommendation by about a decade.

Treatment for all HIV-infected participants took place in the United States. General observations from the study: Narrower CDR3 length ranges marked HIV repertoires relative to controls.

V is TRBV19 and J is TRBJ1-1; D is uncertain. This sequence originates from a woman in her forties with HIV. Sequenced material: unsorted PBMCs, taken 1.8 years before starting antiretroviral therapy. CDR3 sequence: CASSIMRDTEAFF. As DNA, the CDR3 is TGTGCCAGTAGTATTATGAGGGACACTGAAGCTTTCTTT.